The 2 T cell receptor beta chains presented below share a single source sample, sequenced in a study of OX40 agonist ivuxolimab in advanced cancers. Sequencing used immunoSEQ multiplex PCR; TCRdb keeps in-frame clones, though not all of them. The repertoire includes roughly 60,000 clones, approximately 85% of them detected once, and approximately 4.7% sits in the top ten. The sample here was CD4+ or CD8+ T cells sorted from blood, taken in a trial of the OX40 agonist ivuxolimab. These receptors all come from an adult with an advanced solid tumor such as melanoma, head and neck, liver or kidney cancer.

J is TRBJ1-6 and V is TRBV4-1, with 7 bases fitting TRBD1. The V gene end was trimmed by 6 bases and the J gene end by 8 bases; junction bases not matched to a gene: 4. The CDR3 is 13 amino acids. Germline V gene data show CDR1 as MGHRA and CDR2 as YSYEKL. CDR3 sequence reads: CASSRDRDSPLHF. The CDR3 region has the DNA TGCGCCAGCAGTCGCGACAGGGATTCACCCCTCCACTTT.

The chain's CDR3 is CASSLERQTYEAFF. The CDR3, as DNA: TGTGCCAGCAGCTTGGAGAGACAGACCTATGAAGCTTTCTTT. The J gene is TRBJ1-1, the V gene TRBV5-8, with TRBD1 as a possible D gene (5 bases). The CDR3 contains 14 residues. Germline V gene data show CDR1 as SGHTS and CDR2 as YDEGEE. V lost 0 bases and J lost 7, with 13 bases in between.